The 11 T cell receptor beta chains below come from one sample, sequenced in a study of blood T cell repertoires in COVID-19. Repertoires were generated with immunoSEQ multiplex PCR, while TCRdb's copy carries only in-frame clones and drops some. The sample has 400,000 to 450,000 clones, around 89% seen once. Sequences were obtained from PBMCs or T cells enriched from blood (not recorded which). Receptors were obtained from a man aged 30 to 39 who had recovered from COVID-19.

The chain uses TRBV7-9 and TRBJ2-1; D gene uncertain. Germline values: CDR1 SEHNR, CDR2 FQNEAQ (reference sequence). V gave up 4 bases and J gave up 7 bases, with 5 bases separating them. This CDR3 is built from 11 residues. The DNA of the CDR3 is TGTGCCAGCAGCTCCCATAATGAGCAGTTCTTC. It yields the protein CASSSHNEQFF. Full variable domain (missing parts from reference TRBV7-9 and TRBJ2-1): DTGVSQNPRHKITKRGQNVTFRCDPISEHNRLYWYRQTLGQGPEFLTYFQNEAQLEKSRLLSDRFSAERPKGSFSTLEIQRTEQGDSAMYLCASSSHNEQFFGPGTRLTVL.

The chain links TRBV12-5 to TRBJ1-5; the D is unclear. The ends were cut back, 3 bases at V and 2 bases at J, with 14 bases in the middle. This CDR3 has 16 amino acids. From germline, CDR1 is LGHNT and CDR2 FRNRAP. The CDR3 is CASGFSADVGNQPQHF. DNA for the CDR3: TGTGCTAGTGGTTTTAGTGCGGATGTGGGCAATCAGCCCCAGCATTTT.

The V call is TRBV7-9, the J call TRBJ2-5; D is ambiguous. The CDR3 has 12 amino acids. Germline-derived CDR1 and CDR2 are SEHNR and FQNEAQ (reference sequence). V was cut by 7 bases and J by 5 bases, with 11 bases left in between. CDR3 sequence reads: CASKRQAETQYF. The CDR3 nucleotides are TGTGCCAGCAAAAGGCAGGCGGAGACCCAGTACTTC.

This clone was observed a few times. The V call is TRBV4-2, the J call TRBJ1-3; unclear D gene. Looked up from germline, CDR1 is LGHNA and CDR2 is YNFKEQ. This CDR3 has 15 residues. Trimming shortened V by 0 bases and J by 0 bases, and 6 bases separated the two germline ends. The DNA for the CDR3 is TGTGCCAGCAGCCAAGAGTCAATCTCTGGAAACACCATATATTTT. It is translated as CASSQESISGNTIYF.

The CDR3 sequence: CASRALKQENYGYTF. The DNA for the CDR3 is TGTGCCAGCAGAGCATTAAAACAGGAAAACTATGGCTACACCTTC. The V and J genes are TRBV19 and TRBJ1-2; D may be TRBD1 (5 bases). Germline V lookup: CDR1 LNHDA, CDR2 SQIVND (reference sequence). The V end was cut by 9 bases, the J end by 2 bases, with 19 bases between. There are 15 residues in the CDR3.

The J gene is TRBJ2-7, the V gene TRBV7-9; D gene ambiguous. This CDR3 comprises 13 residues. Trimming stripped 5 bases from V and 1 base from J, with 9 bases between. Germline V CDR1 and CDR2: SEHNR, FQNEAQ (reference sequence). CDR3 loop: CASSLPQSYEQYF. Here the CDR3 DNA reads TGTGCCAGCAGCCTACCACAGTCCTACGAGCAGTACTTC.

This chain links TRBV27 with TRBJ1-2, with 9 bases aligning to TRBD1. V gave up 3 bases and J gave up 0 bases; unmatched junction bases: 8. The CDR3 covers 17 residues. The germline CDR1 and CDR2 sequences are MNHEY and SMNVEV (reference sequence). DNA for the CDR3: TGTGCCAGCAGTTTTTTAGGACAGGGGCTTTCTAACTATGGCTACACCTTC. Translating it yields CASSFLGQGLSNYGYTF.

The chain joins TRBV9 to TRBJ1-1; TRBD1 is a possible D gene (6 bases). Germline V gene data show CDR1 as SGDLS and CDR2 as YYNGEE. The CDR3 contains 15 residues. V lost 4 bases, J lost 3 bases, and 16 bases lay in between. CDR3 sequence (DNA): TGTGCCAGCAGCCCCCGAGGGGGTAGAGACACTGAAGCTTTCTTT. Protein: CASSPRGGRDTEAFF.

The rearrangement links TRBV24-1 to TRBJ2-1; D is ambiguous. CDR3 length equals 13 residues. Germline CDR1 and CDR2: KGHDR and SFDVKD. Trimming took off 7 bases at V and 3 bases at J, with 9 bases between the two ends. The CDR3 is CATSPGRYNEQFF. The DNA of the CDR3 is TGTGCCACCAGCCCTGGCCGCTACAATGAGCAGTTCTTC.

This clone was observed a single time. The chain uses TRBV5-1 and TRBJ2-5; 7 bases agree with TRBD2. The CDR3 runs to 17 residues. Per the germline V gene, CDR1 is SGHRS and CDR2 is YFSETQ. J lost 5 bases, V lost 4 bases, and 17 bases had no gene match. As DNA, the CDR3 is TGCGCCAGCAGCCAAATTCCCAGCGGGGCGGGATGGGAGACCCAGTACTTC. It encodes CASSQIPSGAGWETQYF.

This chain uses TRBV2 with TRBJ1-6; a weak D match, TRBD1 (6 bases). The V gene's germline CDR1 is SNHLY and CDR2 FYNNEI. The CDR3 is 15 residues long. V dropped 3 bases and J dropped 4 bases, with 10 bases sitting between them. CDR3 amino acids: CASSDQGQYNSPLHF. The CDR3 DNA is TGTGCCAGCAGTGACCAGGGGCAGTATAATTCACCCCTCCACTTT. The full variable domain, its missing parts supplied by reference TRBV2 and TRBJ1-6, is EPEVTQTPSHQVTQMGQEVILRCVPISNHLYFYWYRQILGQKVEFLVSFYNNEISEKSEIFDDQFSVERPDGSNFTLKIRSTKLEDSAMYFCASSDQGQYNSPLHFGNGTRLTVT.